The T cell receptor beta chain under discussion was sequenced for a study of CD8 T cells in Susac syndrome. Study-level findings and limits: Acknowledgment was made by the study that its TCR sequencing and HLA analysis involved a relatively small number of individuals.

Remarks on this clonotype: No antigen is known for it.

Reverse transcription of 0.5 to 1 ug RNA was performed with random hexamers. Each CDR3 protein gets one entry after TCRdb re-called the immunoSEQ multiplex PCR reads with MiXCR. The table records over 100,000 distinct CDR3 sequences, 92% of them present only once. This receptor was identified in a human donor in good health. Sequencing was done on a sample of CD8+ T cells from PBMCs.

The CDR3 region is CAIRTSGGQQFF. CDR3 nucleotides: TGTGCCATAAGGACTAGCGGGGGCCAGCAGTTCTTC. This chain connects TRBV10-3 to TRBJ2-1, with 13 bases fitting TRBD2. This CDR3 has 12 amino acids. Germline CDR1 reads ENHRY; CDR2 reads SYGVKD. V trimming: 9 bases; J trimming: 11 bases; junction bases outside the gene matches: 4.